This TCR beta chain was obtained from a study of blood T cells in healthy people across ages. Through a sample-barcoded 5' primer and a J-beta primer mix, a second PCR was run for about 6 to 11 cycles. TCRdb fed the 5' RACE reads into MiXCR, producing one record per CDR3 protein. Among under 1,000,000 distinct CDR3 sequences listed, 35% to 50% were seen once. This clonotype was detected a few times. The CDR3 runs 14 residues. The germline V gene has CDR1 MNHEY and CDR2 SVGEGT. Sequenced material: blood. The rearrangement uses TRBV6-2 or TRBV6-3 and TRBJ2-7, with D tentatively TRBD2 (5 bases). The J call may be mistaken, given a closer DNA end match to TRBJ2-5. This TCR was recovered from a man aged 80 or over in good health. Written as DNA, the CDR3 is TGTGCCAGCTCTCCAGGCCGCGGGTGGCAGACCCAGTACTTC. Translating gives CASSPGRGWQTQYF.